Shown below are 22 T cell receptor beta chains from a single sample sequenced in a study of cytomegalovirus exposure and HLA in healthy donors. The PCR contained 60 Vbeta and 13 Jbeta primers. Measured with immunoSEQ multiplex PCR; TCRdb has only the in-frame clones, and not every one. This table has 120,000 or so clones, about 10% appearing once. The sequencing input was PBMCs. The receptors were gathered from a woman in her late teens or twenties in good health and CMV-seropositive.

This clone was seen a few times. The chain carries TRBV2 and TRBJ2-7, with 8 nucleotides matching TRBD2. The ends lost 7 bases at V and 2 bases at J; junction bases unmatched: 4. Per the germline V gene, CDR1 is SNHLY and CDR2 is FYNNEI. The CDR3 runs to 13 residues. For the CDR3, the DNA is TGTGCCAGCAAGGGGCGGGGGGCCTACGAGCAGTACTTC. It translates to CASKGRGAYEQYF. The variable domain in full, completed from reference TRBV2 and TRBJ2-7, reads EPEVTQTPSHQVTQMGQEVILRCVPISNHLYFYWYRQILGQKVEFLVSFYNNEISEKSEIFDDQFSVERPDGSNFTLKIRSTKLEDSAMYFCASKGRGAYEQYFGPGTRLTVT.

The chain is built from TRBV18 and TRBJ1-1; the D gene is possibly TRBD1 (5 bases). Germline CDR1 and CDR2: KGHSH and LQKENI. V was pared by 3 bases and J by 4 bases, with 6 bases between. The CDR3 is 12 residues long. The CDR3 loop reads CASSPGATEAFF. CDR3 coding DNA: TGTGCCAGCTCACCTGGGGCCACTGAAGCTTTCTTT.

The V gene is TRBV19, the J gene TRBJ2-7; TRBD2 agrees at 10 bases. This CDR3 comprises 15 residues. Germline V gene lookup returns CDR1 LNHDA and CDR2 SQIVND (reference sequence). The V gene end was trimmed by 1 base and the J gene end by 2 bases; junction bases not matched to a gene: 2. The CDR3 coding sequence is TGTGCCAGTAGTATAGGGCTAGCGGGAGCCTACGAGCAGTACTTC. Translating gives CASSIGLAGAYEQYF.

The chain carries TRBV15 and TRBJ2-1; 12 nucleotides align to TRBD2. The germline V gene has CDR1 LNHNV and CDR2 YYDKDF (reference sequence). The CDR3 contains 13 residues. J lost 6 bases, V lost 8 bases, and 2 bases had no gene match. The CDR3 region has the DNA TGTGCCACCCGGACTAGCGGGATCAATGAGCAGTTCTTC. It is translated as CATRTSGINEQFF. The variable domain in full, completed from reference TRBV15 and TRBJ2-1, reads DAMVIQNPRYQVTQFGKPVTLSCSQTLNHNVMYWYQQKSSQAPKLLFHYYDKDFNNEADTPDNFQSRRPNTSFCFLDIRSPGLGDTAMYLCATRTSGINEQFFGPGTRLTVL.

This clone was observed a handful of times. The DNA for the CDR3 is TGTGCCAGCCCCCCGAACAGACAGGGGGCGGGAAGAGGCGTGGAGACCCAGTACTTC. Its translation is CASPPNRQGAGRGVETQYF. The chain joins TRBV6-8 to TRBJ2-5; TRBD1 matches at 10 bases. The CDR3 is 19 residues long. The V segment lost 8 bases and the J segment 5 bases; nucleotides outside the gene matches: 23. CDR1 MNHGY and CDR2 SAAAGT come from the germline V gene.

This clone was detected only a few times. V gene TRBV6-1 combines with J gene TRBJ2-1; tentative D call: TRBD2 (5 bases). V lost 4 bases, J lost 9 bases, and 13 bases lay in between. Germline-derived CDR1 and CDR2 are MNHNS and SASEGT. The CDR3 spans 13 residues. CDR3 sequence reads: CASSVLEGSEQFF. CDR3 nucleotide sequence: TGTGCCAGCAGTGTGTTAGAAGGGAGTGAGCAGTTCTTC.

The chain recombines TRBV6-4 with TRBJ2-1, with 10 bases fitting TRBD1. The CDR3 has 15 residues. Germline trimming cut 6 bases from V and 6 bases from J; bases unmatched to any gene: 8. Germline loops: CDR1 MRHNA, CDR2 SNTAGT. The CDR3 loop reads CASSPGTGDSNEQFF. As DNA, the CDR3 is TGTGCCAGCAGCCCCGGGACAGGGGATAGCAATGAGCAGTTCTTC.

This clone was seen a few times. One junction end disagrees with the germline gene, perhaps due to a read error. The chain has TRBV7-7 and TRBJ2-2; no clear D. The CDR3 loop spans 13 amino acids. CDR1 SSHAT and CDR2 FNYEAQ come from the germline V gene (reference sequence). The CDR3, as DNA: TGTGCTAGCAGCCCCCTCGGCACCGGGGAGCTGTTTTTT. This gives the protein CASSPLGTGELFF.

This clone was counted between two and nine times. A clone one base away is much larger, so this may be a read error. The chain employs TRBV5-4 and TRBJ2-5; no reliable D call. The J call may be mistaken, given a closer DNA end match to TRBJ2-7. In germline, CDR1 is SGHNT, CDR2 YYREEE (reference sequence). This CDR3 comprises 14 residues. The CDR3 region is CASSRTASSYEQYF. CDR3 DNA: TGTGCCAGCAGCAGAACAGCAAGCTCCTACGAGCAGTACTTC.

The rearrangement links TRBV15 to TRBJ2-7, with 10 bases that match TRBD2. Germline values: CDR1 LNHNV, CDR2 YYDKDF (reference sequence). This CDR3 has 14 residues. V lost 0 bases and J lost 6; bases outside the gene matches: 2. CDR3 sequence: CATSREAGGFEQYF. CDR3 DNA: TGTGCCACCAGCAGAGAAGCGGGAGGGTTCGAGCAGTACTTC.

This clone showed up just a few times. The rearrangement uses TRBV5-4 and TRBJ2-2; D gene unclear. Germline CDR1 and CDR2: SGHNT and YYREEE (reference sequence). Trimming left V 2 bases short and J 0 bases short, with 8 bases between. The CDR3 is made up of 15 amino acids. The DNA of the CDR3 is TGTGCCAGCAGCTTCGGTTTAGCGAACACCGGGGAGCTGTTTTTT. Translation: CASSFGLANTGELFF.

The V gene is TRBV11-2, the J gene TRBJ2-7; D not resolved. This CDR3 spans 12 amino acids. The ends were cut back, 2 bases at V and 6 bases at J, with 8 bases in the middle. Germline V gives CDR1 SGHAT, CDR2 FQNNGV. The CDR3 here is CASSLSGLEQYF. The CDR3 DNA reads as TGTGCCAGCAGCTTATCCGGTCTCGAGCAGTACTTC.

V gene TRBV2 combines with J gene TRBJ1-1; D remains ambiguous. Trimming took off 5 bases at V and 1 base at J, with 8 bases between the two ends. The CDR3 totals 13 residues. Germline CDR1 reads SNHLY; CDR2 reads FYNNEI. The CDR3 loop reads CASSLRGNTEAFF. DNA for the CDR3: TGTGCCAGCAGTCTACGTGGGAACACTGAAGCTTTCTTT.

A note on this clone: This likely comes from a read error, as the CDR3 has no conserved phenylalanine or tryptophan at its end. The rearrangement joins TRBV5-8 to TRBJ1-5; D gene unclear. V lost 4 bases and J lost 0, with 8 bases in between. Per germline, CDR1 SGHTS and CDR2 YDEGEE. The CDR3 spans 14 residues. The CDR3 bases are TGTGCCAGCAGCACCGGAGATAGCAATCAGCCCCAGCATGTT. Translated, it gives CASSTGDSNQPQHV.

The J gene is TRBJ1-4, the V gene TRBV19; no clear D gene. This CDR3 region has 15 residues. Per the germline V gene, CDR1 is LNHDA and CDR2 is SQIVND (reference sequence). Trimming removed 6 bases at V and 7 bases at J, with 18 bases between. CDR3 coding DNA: TGTGCCAGTAGGGTCTCCCGGACGGGAACTGAAAAACTGTTTTTT. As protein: CASRVSRTGTEKLFF.

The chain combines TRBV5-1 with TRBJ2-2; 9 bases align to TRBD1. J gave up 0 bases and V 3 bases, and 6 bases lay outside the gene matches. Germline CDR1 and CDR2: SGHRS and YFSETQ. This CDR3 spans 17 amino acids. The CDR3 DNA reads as TGCGCCAGCAGCTGGCCCCGACAGGGGGCGAACACCGGGGAGCTGTTTTTT. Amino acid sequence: CASSWPRQGANTGELFF.

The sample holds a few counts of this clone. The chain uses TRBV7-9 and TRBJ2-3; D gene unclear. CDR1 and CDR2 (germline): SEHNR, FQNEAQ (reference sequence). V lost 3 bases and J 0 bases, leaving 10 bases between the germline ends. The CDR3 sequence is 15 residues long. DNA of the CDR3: TGTGCCAGCAGCTTCGGCCAGACTAGCACAGATACGCAGTATTTT. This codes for CASSFGQTSTDTQYF.

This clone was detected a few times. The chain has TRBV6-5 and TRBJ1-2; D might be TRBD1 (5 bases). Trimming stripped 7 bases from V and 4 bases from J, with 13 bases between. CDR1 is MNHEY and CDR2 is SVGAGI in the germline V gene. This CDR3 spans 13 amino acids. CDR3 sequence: CASNSGRFYGYTF. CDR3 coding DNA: TGTGCCAGCAATTCAGGGCGTTTCTATGGCTACACCTTC.

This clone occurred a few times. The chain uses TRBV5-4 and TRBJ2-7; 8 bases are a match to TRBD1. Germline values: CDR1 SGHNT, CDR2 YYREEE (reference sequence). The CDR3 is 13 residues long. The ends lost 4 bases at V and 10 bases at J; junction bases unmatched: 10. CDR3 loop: CASSRDQGASQYF. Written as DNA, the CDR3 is TGTGCCAGCAGCAGAGATCAGGGGGCCAGCCAGTACTTC.

CDR3 sequence: CASSLRLAGDTDTQYF. CDR3 nucleotide sequence: TGTGCCAGCAGCCTACGACTAGCGGGAGACACAGATACGCAGTATTTT. The chain carries TRBV5-4 and TRBJ2-3; 12 bases line up with TRBD2. The V segment lost 4 bases and the J segment 2 bases; nucleotides outside the gene matches: 5. Germline CDR1 is SGHNT and CDR2 is YYREEE (reference sequence). The CDR3 runs to 16 residues.

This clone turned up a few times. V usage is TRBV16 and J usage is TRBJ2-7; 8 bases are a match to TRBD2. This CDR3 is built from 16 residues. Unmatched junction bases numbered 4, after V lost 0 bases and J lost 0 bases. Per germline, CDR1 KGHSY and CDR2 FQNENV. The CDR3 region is CASSQSPSGFSYEQYF. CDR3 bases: TGTGCCAGCAGCCAATCACCTAGCGGGTTCTCCTACGAGCAGTACTTC.

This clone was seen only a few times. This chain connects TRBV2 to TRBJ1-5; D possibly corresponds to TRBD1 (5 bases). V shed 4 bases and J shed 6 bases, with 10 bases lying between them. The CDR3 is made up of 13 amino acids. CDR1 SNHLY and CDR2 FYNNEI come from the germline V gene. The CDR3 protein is CASSGPGLQPQHF. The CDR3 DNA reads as TGTGCCAGCAGTGGACCAGGGCTTCAGCCCCAGCATTTT.